What follows are 23 T cell receptor beta chains derived from one specimen sequenced in a study of T cell responses to AZD1222 COVID-19 vaccine (dated by TCRdb to about 2021). The library was generated by the immunoSEQ multiplex PCR assay. TCRdb retrieved this table from immuneACCESS and kept in-frame rearrangements only. Not all clones are present; in checked studies, unresolved V genes account for under half, and no reason is known for the remainder. The sample table shows about 200,000 clones, and 90% to 95% are seen once. In total, the top ten clones hold around 1% of the sample. Taken with the paper, the label for time point translates to: about 28 days (+/-7) after the second vaccine dose. The source material was peripheral blood, sampled 28 days after the second AZD1222 dose. The source of these receptors is an adult who received the AZD1222 COVID-19 vaccine.

The rearrangement joins TRBV19 to TRBJ1-2; unclear D gene. V shed 3 bases and J shed 7 bases, with 15 bases lying between them. Looked up from germline, CDR1 is LNHDA and CDR2 is SQIVND (reference sequence). The CDR3 length is 14 residues. CDR3 DNA sequence: TGTGCCAGTAGTATGGGTCTTACGGGCGGTGGCTACACCTTC. Its translation is CASSMGLTGGGYTF.

This clone occurred once. V is TRBV5-1 and J is TRBJ1-1; D is uncertain. Trimming left V 2 bases short and J 3 bases short, with 14 bases between. Germline V gene lookup returns CDR1 SGHRS and CDR2 YFSETQ. The CDR3 length is 15 residues. The CDR3 DNA follows: TGCGCCAGCAGCTTTGGTATAATAGTCGACACTGAAGCTTTCTTT. As protein: CASSFGIIVDTEAFF.

V is TRBV9 and J is TRBJ2-1; 11 bases match TRBD2. CDR1 and CDR2 from the germline V gene are SGDLS and YYNGEE. The CDR3 runs to 15 residues. Trimming cost V 4 bases and J 4 bases; bases outside gene matches: 4. CDR3 protein: CASSKTSGEYNEQFF. The CDR3 DNA sequence: TGTGCCAGCAGCAAGACTAGCGGGGAGTACAATGAGCAGTTCTTC.

This clone was picked up a small number of times. The V call is TRBV5-1, the J call TRBJ2-2, with 7 nucleotides matching TRBD1. This CDR3 contains 16 residues. CDR1 is SGHRS, CDR2 YFSETQ, per germline. V was pared by 3 bases and J by 3 bases, with 8 bases of the junction left unmatched. As DNA, the CDR3 is TGCGCCAGCAGCTCCGGACAGGAAACTTACACCGGGGAGCTGTTTTTT. Its translation is CASSSGQETYTGELFF.

The rearrangement uses TRBV7-8 and TRBJ2-3; unclear D gene. The CDR3 covers 17 residues. Trimming removed 5 bases at V and 0 bases at J, with 18 bases between. The germline CDR1 and CDR2 sequences are SGHVS and FQNEAQ. The CDR3 loop reads CASSRRAQYSSTDTQYF. CDR3 sequence (DNA): TGTGCCAGCAGCCGAAGAGCCCAATACTCTAGCACAGATACGCAGTATTTT.

The chain employs TRBV7-3 and TRBJ2-5; D gene ambiguous. The V end was cut by 4 bases, the J end by 3 bases, with 9 bases between. CDR3 length: 13 residues. CDR1 and CDR2 from the germline V gene are SGHTA and FQGTGA. The CDR3, as DNA: TGTGCCAGCAGCTCAAACAGAGAAGAGACCCAGTACTTC. Amino acid sequence: CASSSNREETQYF. Drawing the rest from reference TRBV7-3 and TRBJ2-5, the complete variable domain is GAGVSQTPSNKVTEKGKYVELRCDPISGHTALYWYRQSLGQGPEFLIYFQGTGAADDSGLPNDRFFAVRPEGSVSTLKIQRTERGDSAVYLCASSSNREETQYFGPGTRLLVL.

The gene calls are TRBV2 and TRBJ1-1; no reliable D call. V was cut by 5 bases and J by 5 bases, with 18 bases left in between. Germline-derived CDR1 and CDR2 are SNHLY and FYNNEI. The CDR3 loop spans 15 amino acids. CDR3 bases: TGTGCCAGCAGTAGTAGGAAGTCGAGGACGACTGAAGCTTTCTTT. This gives the protein CASSSRKSRTTEAFF.

This clone was observed once. This chain links TRBV29-1 with TRBJ2-3; 8 bases map to TRBD2. Germline CDR1 reads SQVTM; CDR2 reads ANQGSEA. J lost 0 bases, V lost 3 bases, and 11 bases had no gene match. There are 17 residues in the CDR3. CDR3 sequence (DNA): TGCAGCGTTGACGACGGCGGGGGGTATTCTAGCACAGATACGCAGTATTTT. Encoded protein: CSVDDGGGYSSTDTQYF.

The chain carries TRBV19 and TRBJ2-1, with 10 bases lining up with TRBD1. V lost 3 bases, J lost 4 bases, and 6 bases stayed unmatched. This CDR3 has 16 amino acids. CDR1 LNHDA and CDR2 SQIVND come from the germline V gene (reference sequence). Here the CDR3 reads CASSITRQGAYNEQFF. CDR3 bases: TGTGCCAGTAGTATTACCCGACAGGGGGCGTACAATGAGCAGTTCTTC. The complete variable domain, with remaining parts taken from reference TRBV19 and TRBJ2-1, reads DGGITQSPKYLFRKEGQNVTLSCEQNLNHDAMYWYRQDPGQGLRLIYYSQIVNDFQKGDIAEGYSVSREKKESFPLTVTSAQKNPTAFYLCASSITRQGAYNEQFFGPGTRLTVL.

The CDR3 bases are TGTGCCAGCTTTACACAGGGGATTGAGTATGGCTACACCTTC. It yields the protein CASFTQGIEYGYTF. The J gene is TRBJ1-2, the V gene TRBV6-5; 7 bases fit TRBD1. The CDR3 length is 14 residues. The germline CDR1 and CDR2 sequences are MNHEY and SVGAGI. Trimming cost V 8 bases and J 5 bases; bases outside gene matches: 11.

The V call is TRBV3-1 (or the pseudogene TRBV3-2), the J call TRBJ1-1; D is undetermined. This CDR3 region has 11 residues. Germline values: CDR1 LGHDT, CDR2 YNNKEL (reference sequence). V was trimmed by 3 bases and J by 3 bases, leaving 2 bases between them. CDR3 residues: CASSQYTEAFF. The DNA for the CDR3 is TGTGCCAGCAGCCAGTACACTGAAGCTTTCTTT.

V gene TRBV15 combines with J gene TRBJ1-5; 7 positions match TRBD1. Germline V gene sequence: CDR1 LNHNV, CDR2 YYDKDF (reference sequence). Unmatched junction bases numbered 15, after V lost 5 bases and J lost 5 bases. The CDR3 runs to 17 residues. The CDR3 is CATSPRSGRQGHQPQHF. In DNA form, the CDR3 reads TGTGCCACCAGCCCAAGGTCAGGCCGACAGGGACATCAGCCCCAGCATTTT.

This clone came up once. The chain uses TRBV12-3 or TRBV12-4 and TRBJ1-1; D is unresolved. CDR3 length: 13 amino acids. Trimming took off 5 bases at V and 5 bases at J, with 12 bases between the two ends. In DNA form, the CDR3 reads TGTGCCAGCAGTCCGAGGACCGCAACTGAAGCTTTCTTT. Translating it yields CASSPRTATEAFF.

This sequence joins TRBV2 and TRBJ1-2; 7 positions agree with TRBD1. The CDR3 is 14 amino acids. Germline V gives CDR1 SNHLY, CDR2 FYNNEI. The J segment lost 8 bases and the V segment lost 6 bases, leaving 12 bases of the junction unmatched. The CDR3, as DNA: TGTGCCAGCAGCCAAAGAGGAGGGGGCAGGGGCTACACCTTC. This encodes CASSQRGGGRGYTF.

This clone has only one observation. The V and J genes are TRBV7-9 and TRBJ1-1; no definite D call. The germline V gene encodes CDR1 SEHNR and CDR2 FQNEAQ (reference sequence). This CDR3 has 12 amino acids. V was clipped by 2 bases and J by 10 bases, with 11 bases between them. The CDR3 loop reads CASSLQTGLAFF. The CDR3 region has the DNA TGTGCCAGCAGCTTACAGACTGGGCTAGCTTTCTTT. The variable domain in full, with the rest retrieved from reference TRBV7-9 and TRBJ1-1, is DTGVSQNPRHKITKRGQNVTFRCDPISEHNRLYWYRQTLGQGPEFLTYFQNEAQLEKSRLLSDRFSAERPKGSFSTLEIQRTEQGDSAMYLCASSLQTGLAFFGQGTRLTVV.

The V and J genes are TRBV21-1 and TRBJ1-6; the D call of TRBD1 is as the table states it, not checked on the DNA. TRBV21-1 constitutes a pseudogene. The CDR3 has 14 residues. CDR3: CASSVTGLGSPLHF. The CDR3 DNA reads TGTGCCAGCAGTGTCACAGGGTTGGGTTCACCCCTCCACTTT.

The chain uses TRBV12-3 or TRBV12-4 and TRBJ2-3; a weak D match, TRBD2 (5 bases). The CDR3 is 13 residues long. V lost 5 bases and J lost 10, with 16 bases in between. The CDR3 region is CASSLDWREAQYF. CDR3 nucleotides: TGTGCCAGCAGTCTGGACTGGAGAGAGGCGCAGTATTTT.

This clone is a singleton in its sample. The V gene is TRBV5-1, the J gene TRBJ1-6; 10 nucleotides match TRBD1. J gave up 9 bases and V 0 bases, and 6 bases lay outside the gene matches. This CDR3 has 16 residues. The germline V gene encodes CDR1 SGHRS and CDR2 YFSETQ. CDR3 region: CASSLEKTGGVSPLHF. The CDR3 DNA reads TGCGCCAGCAGCTTGGAGAAGACAGGGGGCGTTTCACCCCTCCACTTT.

The genes are TRBV7-2 and TRBJ1-3; unclear D gene. CDR1 is SGHTA and CDR2 is FQGNSA in the germline V gene. The germline V and J ends were trimmed by 1 base and 0 bases, with 10 bases remaining between them. The CDR3 loop spans 16 amino acids. DNA for the CDR3: TGTGCCAGCAGCTTAGAAATGGTCCTCTCTGGAAACACCATATATTTT. Amino acid sequence: CASSLEMVLSGNTIYF.

V gene TRBV15 combines with J gene TRBJ1-5; 7 nucleotides align to TRBD1. V lost 3 bases and J lost 6; bases outside the gene matches: 8. The CDR3 has 15 residues. Germline V lookup: CDR1 LNHNV, CDR2 YYDKDF (reference sequence). CDR3: CATSRSGTVGQPQHF. CDR3 nucleotides: TGTGCCACCAGCAGGTCGGGGACAGTGGGTCAGCCCCAGCATTTT.

This sequence joins TRBV5-1 and TRBJ1-1; D remains ambiguous. V was cut by 2 bases and J by 2 bases, with 10 bases left in between. The CDR3 is 14 amino acids. The germline CDR1 and CDR2 sequences are SGHRS and YFSETQ. The CDR3 sequence is CASSFLGSNTEAFF. The CDR3 DNA reads TGCGCCAGCAGCTTCCTGGGGTCCAACACTGAAGCTTTCTTT.

This clone was counted only a few times. The chain employs TRBV28 and TRBJ1-4, with D perhaps TRBD1 (6 bases). Per germline, CDR1 MDHEN and CDR2 SYDVKM. This CDR3 is 15 amino acids long. Deletions cut 6 bases from V and 7 bases from J, with 18 bases between. The CDR3 nucleotides read TGTGCCAGCAGCCAGCTATGGGGGCAGAGTGAAAAACTGTTTTTT. It translates to CASSQLWGQSEKLFF.

The chain has TRBV5-4 and TRBJ2-7, with D perhaps matching TRBD1 or TRBD2 (5 bases each). Germline V gene data show CDR1 as SGHNT and CDR2 as YYREEE (reference sequence). The CDR3 has 14 residues. The V and J ends lost 3 bases and 3 bases respectively, with 13 bases between them. This chain's CDR3 is CASSWGTGNYEQYF. The CDR3 DNA reads TGTGCCAGCAGCTGGGGGACGGGGAACTACGAGCAGTACTTC.